This is a list of T cell receptor beta chains from one sample in a study of T cell responses to AZD1222 COVID-19 vaccine. Some clones are missing from TCRdb's copy, which holds only in-frame ones; the method was immunoSEQ multiplex PCR. The table lists under 200,000 clones, about 89% of them singletons. Sequences were derived from peripheral blood, sampled on day 0 of AZD1222 vaccination. All receptors derive from an adult in good health. Each CDR3 is given with its conserved first and last residue. The D gene is left open where the match is weak. The size of a clone is reported for some rows only, either as once, few or many, or as a class for expanded clones.

TRBJ1-2 NA NA TRBV6-1 CASSEGAGGYTF TGTGCCAGCAGTGAAGGGGCAGGCGGCTACACCTTC
TRBJ1-1 NA NA TRBV3-1/TRBV3-2 CASSQSVADTIYTEAFF TGTGCCAGCAGCCAATCTGTGGCAGACACCATCTACACTGAAGCTTTCTTT
TRBJ1-5 NA NA TRBV6-5 CASGVSRGNQPQHF TGTGCCAGCGGGGTTTCCCGAGGCAATCAGCCCCAGCATTTT
TRBJ1-1 once NA TRBV12-5 CASGPTGGPAFF TGTGCTAGTGGGCCCACCGGGGGGCCAGCTTTCTTT
TRBJ2-3 NA TRBD2 TRBV30 CAWSVTERGYTDTQYF TGTGCCTGGAGTGTAACCGAGCGGGGGTACACAGATACGCAGTATTTT
TRBJ1-3 NA NA TRBV4-1 CASSLVGPSGNTIYF TGCGCCAGCAGCCTTGTCGGTCCTTCTGGAAACACCATATATTTT
TRBJ1-2 NA NA TRBV29-1 CSVRDGYTF TGCAGCGTTCGTGATGGCTACACCTTC
TRBJ1-5 few NA TRBV19 CASSSQDGRSNQPQHF TGTGCCAGTAGTTCCCAGGACGGTCGGAGCAATCAGCCCCAGCATTTT
TRBJ2-3 NA NA TRBV29-1 CSVEDLTKSTDTQYF TGCAGCGTTGAAGATCTGACGAAGAGCACAGATACGCAGTATTTT
TRBJ2-7 NA TRBD2 TRBV6-6 CASSHTAGTSGRALGQYF TGTGCCAGCAGTCATACCGCCGGGACTAGCGGGAGGGCCTTAGGGCAGTACTTC
TRBJ1-5 NA NA TRBV2 CASSAGQFQPQHF TGTGCCAGCAGTGCGGGACAATTTCAGCCCCAGCATTTT